This TCR beta chain derives from a study of T cells in Graves' hyperthyroidism and ophthalmopathy. Findings and limits, study-wide: Ophthalmopathy was predicted by the model a median of approximately six months ahead of onset.

To note about this clonotype: The antigen is undetermined.

Researchers took RNA transcripts and amplified the TCR beta CDR3 regions from them. RT-PCR in the first round (using the HTBI primer set) targeted the TCR CDR3. MiXCR was run by TCRdb on the multiplex PCR reads, yielding one entry per CDR3 protein. The table shows 450,000 to 700,000 distinct CDR3 sequences, with 40% to 55% occurring only once. The germline V gene has CDR1 SNHLY and CDR2 FYNNEI. The CDR3 loop spans 15 amino acids. V lost 3 bases and J lost 3, with 14 bases in between. Aged 18 to 65, the patients had hyperthyroidism that was newly diagnosed and had lasted under 2 months. The V call is TRBV2, the J call TRBJ2-5; D ambiguous. The TCR was taken from a woman aged 18 to 35 with Graves' hyperthyroidism. The specimen sequenced was peripheral blood or thyroid tissue (not recorded which). This CDR3 reads CASSDLGPDEETQYF. The CDR3 coding sequence is TGTGCCAGCAGTGATTTAGGGCCAGATGAAGAGACCCAGTACTTC.